This T cell receptor (beta chain) was sequenced for a study of cytomegalovirus exposure and HLA in healthy donors. Study background: A prior analysis found 95 million to 140 million unique TCR beta sequences from 150 million to 200 million T cells.

Trimming pared 0 bases from V and 10 bases from J, leaving 13 bases between. This CDR3 has 15 amino acids. Looked up from germline, CDR1 is MRHNA and CDR2 is SNTAGT. PCR used 60 Vbeta primers and 13 Jbeta primers. Sequencing was performed with immunoSEQ multiplex PCR; in TCRdb, only in-frame clones are kept and a portion is missing. This sample's table reports under 90,000 clones. This sequence originates from a man aged 45 to 65 in good health and CMV-seropositive. The chain uses TRBV6-4 and TRBJ1-6, with a weak D call TRBD1 (5 bases). Sequenced: PBMCs. The CDR3 spells CASSDSRQSGSPLHF. CDR3 DNA: TGTGCCAGCAGTGACTCGAGACAGTCCGGCTCACCCCTCCACTTT.